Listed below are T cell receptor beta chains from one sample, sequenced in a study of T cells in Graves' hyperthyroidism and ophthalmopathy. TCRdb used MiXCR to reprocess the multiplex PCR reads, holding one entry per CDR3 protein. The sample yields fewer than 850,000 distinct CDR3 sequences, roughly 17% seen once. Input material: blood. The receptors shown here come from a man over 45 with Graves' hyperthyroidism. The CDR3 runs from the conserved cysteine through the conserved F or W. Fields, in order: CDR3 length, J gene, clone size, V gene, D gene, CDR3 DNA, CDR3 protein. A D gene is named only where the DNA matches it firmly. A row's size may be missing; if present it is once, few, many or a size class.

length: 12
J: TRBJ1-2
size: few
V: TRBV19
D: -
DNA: TGTGCCAGTAGTATACAAGGTTCCTTTATCACCTTC
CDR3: CASSIQGSFITF

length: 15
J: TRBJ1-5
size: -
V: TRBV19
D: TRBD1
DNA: TGTGCCAGTATGGGGACAGGGACTAGCAATCAGCCCCAGCATTTT
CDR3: CASMGTGTSNQPQHF

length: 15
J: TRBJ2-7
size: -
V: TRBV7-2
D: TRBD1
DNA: TGTGCCAGCAGCTTTACCGGGACAGGGCCAAGCGAGCAGTACTTC
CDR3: CASSFTGTGPSEQYF

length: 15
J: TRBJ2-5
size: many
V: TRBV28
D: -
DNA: TGTGCCAGCAGTTCGCCAGCCGGGACGGATTATTTCCAGTACTTC
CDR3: CASSSPAGTDYFQYF

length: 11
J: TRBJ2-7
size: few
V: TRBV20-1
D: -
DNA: TGCAGTGAGGCGCTGGCCTACGAGCAGTACTTC
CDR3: CSEALAYEQYF

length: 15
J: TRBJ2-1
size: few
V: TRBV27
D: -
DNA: TGTGCCAGCACCCCCCTAGAGGACTCCTACAATGAGCAGTTCTTC
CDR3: CASTPLEDSYNEQFF

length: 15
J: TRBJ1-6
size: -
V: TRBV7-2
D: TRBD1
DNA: TGTGCCAGCAGCCATAACAGGGGAGGTCGTTCACCCCTCCACTTT
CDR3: CASSHNRGGRSPLHF

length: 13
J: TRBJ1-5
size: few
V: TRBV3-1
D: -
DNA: TGTGCCAGCCCGGGCAGGGGCAATCAGCCCCAGCATTTT
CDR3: CASPGRGNQPQHF

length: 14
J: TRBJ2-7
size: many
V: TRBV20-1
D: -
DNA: TGCAGTGCTCCCCCGACTTCGAGCTCCTACGAGCAGTACTTC
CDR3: CSAPPTSSSYEQYF

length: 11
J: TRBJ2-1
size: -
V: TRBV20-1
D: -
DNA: TGCAGTGCTAGGCCCTACAATGAGCAGTGCTTC
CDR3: CSARPYNEQCF

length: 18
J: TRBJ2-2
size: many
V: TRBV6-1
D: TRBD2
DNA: TGTGCCAGCACTGCTTCTAGCGGGAGGGCCGCTGGGACCGGGGAGCTGTTTTTT
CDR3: CASTASSGRAAGTGELFF

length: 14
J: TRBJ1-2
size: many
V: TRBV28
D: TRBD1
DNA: TGTGCCAGCAACCTACAGGGGGCGCAAAGTGGCTACACCTTC
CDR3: CASNLQGAQSGYTF

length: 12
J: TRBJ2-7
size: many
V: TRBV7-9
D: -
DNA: TGTGCCAGCAGCTCACCCCGCTACGAGCAGTACTTC
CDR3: CASSSPRYEQYF

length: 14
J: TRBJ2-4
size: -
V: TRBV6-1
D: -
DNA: TGTGCCAGCAGTTCCCCCTACCAGGGGCTGGGTCAGTACTTC
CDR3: CASSSPYQGLGQYF

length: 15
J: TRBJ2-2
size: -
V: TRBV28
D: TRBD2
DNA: TGTGCCCCCTTGATAGCGGGGGAGAACACCGGGGAGCTGTTTTTT
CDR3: CAPLIAGENTGELFF

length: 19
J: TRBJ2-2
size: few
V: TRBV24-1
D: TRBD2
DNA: TGTGCCACCAGTGAGGTGACTAGCGGGAAATGGTTAGACACCGGGGAGCTGTTTTTT
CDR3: CATSEVTSGKWLDTGELFF

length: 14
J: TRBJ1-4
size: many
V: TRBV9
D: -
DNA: TGTGCCAGCAGCGGTGGGGCAACTAATGAAAAACTGTTTTTT
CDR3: CASSGGATNEKLFF

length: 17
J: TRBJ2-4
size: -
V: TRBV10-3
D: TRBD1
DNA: TGTGCCATCAGTGATCCACCGGGACAGGGAGCCAAAAACATTCAGTACTTC
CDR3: CAISDPPGQGAKNIQYF

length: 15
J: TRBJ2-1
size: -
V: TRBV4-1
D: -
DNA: TGCGCCAGCAGCCAAGATCGGGAGCGGGCGGGTGAGCAGTTCTTC
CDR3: CASSQDRERAGEQFF

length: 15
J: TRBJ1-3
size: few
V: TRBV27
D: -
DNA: TGTGCCAGCAGCCGAAGGTTGGGTAGTGGAAACACCATATATTTT
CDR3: CASSRRLGSGNTIYF

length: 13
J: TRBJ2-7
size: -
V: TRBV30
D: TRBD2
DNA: TGTGCCTGGAGCTGGGGGGGGTCAAGGGAGCAGTACTTC
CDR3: CAWSWGGSREQYF

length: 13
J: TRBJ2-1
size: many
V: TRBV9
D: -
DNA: TGTGCCAGCAGCGTAGCCGTATCGGCGGAGCAGTTCTTC
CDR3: CASSVAVSAEQFF

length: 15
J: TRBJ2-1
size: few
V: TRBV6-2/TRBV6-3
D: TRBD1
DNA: TGTGCCAGCAGTTATTGGGGACAGGGGTATAATGAGCAGTTCTTC
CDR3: CASSYWGQGYNEQFF

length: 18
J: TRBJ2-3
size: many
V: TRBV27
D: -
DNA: TGTGCCAGCAGTTCGCCCCCGGGCTCATCATCCTTGACAGATACGCAGTATTTT
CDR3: CASSSPPGSSSLTDTQYF

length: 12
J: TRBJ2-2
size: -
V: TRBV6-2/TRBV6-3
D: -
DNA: TGTGCCAGCAGTCATAGCGGCGGGGAGCTGTTTTTT
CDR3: CASSHSGGELFF

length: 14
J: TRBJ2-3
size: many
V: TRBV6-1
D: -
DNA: TGTGCCAGCAGAGGATTCGGGAACGCAGATACGCAGTATTTT
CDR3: CASRGFGNADTQYF

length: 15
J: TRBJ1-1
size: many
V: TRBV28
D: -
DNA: TGTGCCAGCAGGCCGGTGGGGGACGTACTCACTGAAGCTTTCTTT
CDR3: CASRPVGDVLTEAFF

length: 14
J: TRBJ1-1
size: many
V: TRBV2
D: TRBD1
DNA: TGTGCCAGCAGTGGGGACAGACCGAACACTGAAGCTTTCTTT
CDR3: CASSGDRPNTEAFF

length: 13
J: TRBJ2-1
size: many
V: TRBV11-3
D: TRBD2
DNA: TGTGCCAGCAGCTTTAGCGGGATCGATGAGCAGTTCTTC
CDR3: CASSFSGIDEQFF

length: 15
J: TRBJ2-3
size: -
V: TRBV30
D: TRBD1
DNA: TGTGCCTGGACGATCGGACAGGCTATCACAGATACGCAGTATTTT
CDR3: CAWTIGQAITDTQYF

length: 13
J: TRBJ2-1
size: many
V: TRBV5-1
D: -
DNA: TGCGCCAGCAGGGAGGACTCCTACAATGAGCAGTTCTTC
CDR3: CASREDSYNEQFF

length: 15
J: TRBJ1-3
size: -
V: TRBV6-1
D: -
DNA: TGTGCCAGCACAGGGAGTAGGTGGAGTGGAAACACCATATATTTT
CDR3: CASTGSRWSGNTIYF

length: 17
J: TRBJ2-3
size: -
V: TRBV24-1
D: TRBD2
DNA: TGTGCCACCAGTGATTCGGATAGCGGGAGCCCCACAGATACGCAGTATTTT
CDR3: CATSDSDSGSPTDTQYF

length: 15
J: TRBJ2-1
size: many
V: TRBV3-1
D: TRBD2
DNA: TGTGCCAGCAGGTGGACTAGCGGGAGTAACAATGAGCAGTTCTTC
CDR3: CASRWTSGSNNEQFF

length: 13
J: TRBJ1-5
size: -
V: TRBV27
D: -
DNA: TGTGCCAGCGGTATAAGGCGCAATCAGCCCCAGCATTTT
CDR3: CASGIRRNQPQHF

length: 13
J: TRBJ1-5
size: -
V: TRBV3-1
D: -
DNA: TGTGCCAGCAGCCAAGGGGGTCATCAGCCCCAGCATTTT
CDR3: CASSQGGHQPQHF

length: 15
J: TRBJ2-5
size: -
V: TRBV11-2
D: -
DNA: TGTGCCAGCAGCACCGCCAGCGGAGGGAGCGAGACCCAGTACTTC
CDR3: CASSTASGGSETQYF

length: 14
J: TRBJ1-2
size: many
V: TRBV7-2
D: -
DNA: TGTGCCAGCAGCCGGGACACCTCTAACTATGGCTACACCTTC
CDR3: CASSRDTSNYGYTF

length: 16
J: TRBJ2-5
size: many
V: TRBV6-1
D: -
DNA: TGTGCCAGCAGCGCACGTCAGGGCGGGCCACAAGAGACCCAGTACTTC
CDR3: CASSARQGGPQETQYF

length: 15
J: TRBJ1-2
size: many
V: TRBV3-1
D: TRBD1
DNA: TGTGCCAGCAGCCATAGACAGGGAGCTAACTATGGCTACACCTTC
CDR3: CASSHRQGANYGYTF

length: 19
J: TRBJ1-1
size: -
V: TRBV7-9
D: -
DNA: TGTGCCAGCAGCTTAGCTGCAAGTTATGGCTACTATGGGAACACTGAAGCTTTCTTT
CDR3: CASSLAASYGYYGNTEAFF

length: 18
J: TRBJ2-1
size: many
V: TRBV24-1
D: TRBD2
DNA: TGTGCCACCAGTGATTCCTCGACTAGCGGGGCTACCTACAATGAGCAGTTCTTC
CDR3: CATSDSSTSGATYNEQFF

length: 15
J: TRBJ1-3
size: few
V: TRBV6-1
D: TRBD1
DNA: TGTGCCAGCGGATGGGACAGAGACTCTGGAAACACCATATATTTT
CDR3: CASGWDRDSGNTIYF

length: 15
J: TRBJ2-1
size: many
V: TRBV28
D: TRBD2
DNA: TGTGCCAGCAGTTTAATAGCGGGAGTGAGGAATGAGCAGTTCTTC
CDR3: CASSLIAGVRNEQFF

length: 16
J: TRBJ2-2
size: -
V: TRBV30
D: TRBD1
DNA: TGTGCCTGGAGTGTACGGACAGGGGGCGGCACCGGGGAGCTGTTTTTT
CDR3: CAWSVRTGGGTGELFF

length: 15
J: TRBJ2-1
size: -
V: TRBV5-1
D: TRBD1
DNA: TGCGCCAGCAGCTTGGAAGGGGGCACCTACAATGAGCAGTTCTTC
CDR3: CASSLEGGTYNEQFF

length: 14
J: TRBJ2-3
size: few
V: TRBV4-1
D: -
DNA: TGCGCCAGCAGCCAAGAGGGGGTGCTGCGAACGCAGTATTTT
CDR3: CASSQEGVLRTQYF

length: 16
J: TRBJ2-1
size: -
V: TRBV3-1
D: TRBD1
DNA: TGTGCCAGCAGCCAACGGGACAGGGGGAAACACAATGAGCAGTTCTTC
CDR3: CASSQRDRGKHNEQFF

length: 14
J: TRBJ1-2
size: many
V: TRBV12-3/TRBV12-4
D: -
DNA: TGTGCCAGCAGTTTGGAGAATTTTAACTATGGCTACACCTTC
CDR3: CASSLENFNYGYTF

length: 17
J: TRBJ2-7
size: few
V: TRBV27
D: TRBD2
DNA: TGTGCCAGCAGTTTGGGACTAGCGGGACCATTCTCCTACGAGCAGTACTTC
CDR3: CASSLGLAGPFSYEQYF

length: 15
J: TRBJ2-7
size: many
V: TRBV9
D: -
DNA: TGTGCCAGCAGCGGTATACATGGGGGCCCCACCGAGCAGTACTTC
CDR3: CASSGIHGGPTEQYF

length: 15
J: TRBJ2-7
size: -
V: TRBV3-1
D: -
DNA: TGTGCCAGCAGTCCTTGGACTCCCTCGCCCTACGAGCAGTACTTC
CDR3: CASSPWTPSPYEQYF

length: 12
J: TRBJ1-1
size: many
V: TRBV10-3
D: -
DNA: TGTGCCATCAGTGAGTTGGGCACTGAAGCTTTCTTT
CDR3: CAISELGTEAFF

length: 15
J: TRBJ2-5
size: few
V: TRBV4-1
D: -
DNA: TGCGCCAGCAGCCAAGGCCTACAGGGACAAGAGACCCAGTACTTC
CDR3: CASSQGLQGQETQYF

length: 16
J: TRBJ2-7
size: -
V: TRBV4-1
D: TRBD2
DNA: TGCGCCAGCAGCCAAGATACTAGCGGGGGCTCCTACGAGCAGTACTTC
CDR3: CASSQDTSGGSYEQYF

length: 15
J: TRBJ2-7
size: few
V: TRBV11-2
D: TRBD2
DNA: TGTGCCAGCAGCTTTGGCGGGAGGACATCCTACGAGCAGTACTTC
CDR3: CASSFGGRTSYEQYF

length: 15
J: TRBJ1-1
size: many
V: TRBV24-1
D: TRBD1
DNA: TGTGCCACCAGTGATTCAGCAGGGGGGAACACTGAAGCTTTCTTT
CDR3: CATSDSAGGNTEAFF

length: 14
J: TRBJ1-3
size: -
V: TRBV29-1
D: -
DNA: TGCAGCGTTGGAACAGCAACAAGTGGGCACACCATATATTTT
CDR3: CSVGTATSGHTIYF